These 20 T cell receptor beta chains were all obtained from the same sample, sequenced in a study of blood T cell repertoires in COVID-19. Profiling relied on immunoSEQ multiplex PCR, and the TCRdb table lists in-frame clones only, not all of them. The sample records a few hundred thousand clones, roughly 88% being singletons. Sequencing used PBMCs or T cells enriched from blood (not recorded which). The source of these receptors is a woman aged 18 to 35 who had been exposed to COVID-19.

Concerning this clone itself: Other DNA sequences in the sample encode the same CDR3. This sequence joins TRBV13 and TRBJ2-7, with D possibly matching TRBD1 (6 bases). Germline assignment: CDR1 PRHDT and CDR2 FYEKMQ (reference sequence). The CDR3 runs to 14 residues. V lost 0 bases and J lost 3, with 9 bases in between. CDR3 residues: CASSLGQGYYEQYF. CDR3 nucleotide sequence: TGTGCCAGCAGCTTAGGACAGGGCTACTACGAGCAGTACTTC.

A few counts support this clone. The V and J genes are TRBV15 and TRBJ1-2; no reliable D call. Germline V lookup: CDR1 LNHNV, CDR2 YYDKDF (reference sequence). V was clipped by 0 bases and J by 5 bases, with 13 bases between them. The CDR3 consists of 15 residues. Here the CDR3 reads CATSRDLVGSYGYTF. The CDR3 region has the DNA TGTGCCACCAGCAGAGATCTTGTCGGTAGTTATGGCTACACCTTC.

This clone was detected a few times. V and J are TRBV6-5 and TRBJ1-2, with unresolved D. Germline V CDR1 and CDR2: MNHEY, SVGAGI. Trimming removed 5 bases from V and 11 bases from J, with 24 bases in between. The CDR3 has 15 amino acids. CDR3 sequence: CASSPLSSTVAPYTF. The CDR3 DNA reads TGTGCCAGCAGTCCACTATCCTCTACGGTAGCCCCATACACCTTC.

V is TRBV6-5 and J is TRBJ2-1; D ambiguous. Germline CDR1 MNHEY, CDR2 SVGAGI. Trimming shortened V by 2 bases and J by 3 bases, and 8 bases separated the two germline ends. The CDR3 spans 14 residues. CDR3 sequence (DNA): TGTGCCAGCAGTTACGGTCAGGACTACAATGAGCAGTTCTTC. It is translated as CASSYGQDYNEQFF.

The chain links TRBV30 to TRBJ1-2; D might be TRBD1 (5 bases). The CDR3 length is 12 residues. Trimming took off 4 bases at V and 2 bases at J, with 8 bases between the two ends. The germline CDR1 and CDR2 sequences are GTSNPN and SVGIG (reference sequence). CDR3 amino acids: CAWNAGNYGYTF. CDR3 bases: TGTGCCTGGAATGCAGGGAACTATGGCTACACCTTC.

The chain employs TRBV4-2 and TRBJ1-4, with D uncertain. The CDR3 totals 15 residues. Germline values: CDR1 LGHNA, CDR2 YNFKEQ. Between the trimmed V and J ends, which lost 5 bases and 8 bases, there was a span of 18 bases. Written as DNA, the CDR3 is TGTGCCAGCAGCTCACAAGGAGAGCGCTACGAAAAACTGTTTTTT. This gives the protein CASSSQGERYEKLFF.

This chain connects TRBV30 to TRBJ1-1; no reliable D call. The length of the CDR3 is 12 residues. The V gene lost 0 bases and the J gene lost 6 bases, with 8 bases spanning the gap. Germline V gene data show CDR1 as GTSNPN and CDR2 as SVGIG (reference sequence). CDR3 protein: CAWSVQTAEAFF. The CDR3 DNA is TGTGCCTGGAGTGTACAAACAGCTGAAGCTTTCTTT.

As to this clone: Compared with germline, one end of the junction differs, possibly owing to a read error. The chain combines TRBV7-7 with TRBJ2-5, with D perhaps matching TRBD1 (6 bases). Germline assignment: CDR1 SSHAT and CDR2 FNYEAQ (reference sequence). There are 16 residues in the CDR3. Here the CDR3 reads CASSNSPRTVQETQYF. The CDR3, as DNA: TGTGCTAGCAGTAATAGCCCGAGGACAGTCCAAGAGACCCAGTACTTC.

The V call is TRBV28, the J call TRBJ2-7; 11 bases are shared with TRBD1. The length of the CDR3 is 15 residues. The germline gives CDR1 MDHEN, CDR2 SYDVKM. V lost 5 bases to trimming and J lost 3 bases; unmatched junction nucleotides: 6. CDR3 protein: CASSLGTGGIYEQYF. The CDR3 nucleotides are TGTGCCAGCAGTCTCGGGACAGGGGGTATCTACGAGCAGTACTTC.

CDR3 in amino acids: CATLSTSGEETQYF. The CDR3 bases are TGTGCCACCCTTAGCACTAGCGGGGAAGAGACCCAGTACTTC. The chain uses TRBV3-1 (or the pseudogene TRBV3-2) and TRBJ2-5, with TRBD2 identical over 10 bases. This CDR3 comprises 14 residues. Germline V CDR1 and CDR2: LGHDT, YNNKEL (reference sequence). V lost 10 bases to trimming and J lost 3 bases; unmatched junction nucleotides: 8.

CDR3 sequence reads: CACRQGAGYGYTF. CDR3 sequence (DNA): TGTGCTTGCCGTCAGGGGGCTGGGTATGGCTACACCTTC. The chain carries TRBV6-5 and TRBJ1-2; 8 positions agree with TRBD1. The CDR3 sequence is 13 residues long. Germline CDR1 and CDR2: MNHEY and SVGAGI.

The gene calls are TRBV4-1 and TRBJ2-7, with a possible D match to TRBD1 (6 bases). Trimming took off 2 bases at V and 4 bases at J, with 15 bases between the two ends. In germline, CDR1 is MGHRA, CDR2 YSYEKL. This CDR3 is built from 15 residues. The chain's CDR3 is CASSQLTGSRYEQYF. In DNA form, the CDR3 reads TGCGCCAGCAGCCAACTAACAGGGTCTCGGTACGAGCAGTACTTC.

J is TRBJ1-1 and V is TRBV4-1; perhaps TRBD1 as D (6 bases). The CDR3 totals 14 residues. CDR1 and CDR2 (germline): MGHRA, YSYEKL. V lost 1 base, J lost 3 bases, and 9 bases lay in between. The CDR3 reads CASSQGGGHTEAFF. Here the CDR3 DNA reads TGCGCCAGCAGCCAAGGCGGGGGGCACACTGAAGCTTTCTTT.

The chain has TRBV11-2 and TRBJ1-4, with 12 bases matching TRBD1. The length of the CDR3 is 17 residues. The trim removed 4 bases at V and 7 bases at J, leaving 10 bases unmatched. Germline CDR1 is SGHAT and CDR2 is FQNNGV. The CDR3 coding sequence is TGTGCCAGCAGCTCGGGACAGGGGGCGGTGATTGGTGAAAAACTGTTTTTT. This sequence encodes CASSSGQGAVIGEKLFF.

The chain couples TRBV10-1 to TRBJ1-4; 11 positions agree with TRBD1. With V trimmed by 6 bases and J by 8 bases, 5 bases remained unmatched. CDR3 size: 14 residues. CDR1 is WNHNN and CDR2 is SYGVQD in the germline V gene (reference sequence). DNA of the CDR3: TGCGCCAGCAGCGGCGGGACAGGGGGAGAAAAACTGTTTTTT. Translating gives CASSGGTGGEKLFF.

This clone was observed a few times. V is TRBV12-3 or TRBV12-4 and J is TRBJ1-2; TRBD1 might be the D (5 bases). The CDR3 length is 13 residues. Trimming shortened V by 5 bases and J by 4 bases, and 11 bases separated the two germline ends. Here the CDR3 DNA reads TGTGCCAGCAGTCCCGTTGGGGCCTATGGCTACACCTTC. It codes for CASSPVGAYGYTF.

The chain has TRBV28 and TRBJ1-5; maybe TRBD1 (5 bases). The germline V gene encodes CDR1 MDHEN and CDR2 SYDVKM. This CDR3 region has 15 residues. V lost 5 bases and J 0 bases, leaving 11 bases between the germline ends. The CDR3 bases are TGTGCCAGCAGTCTCAGACAGTATAGCAATCAGCCCCAGCATTTT. Encoded protein: CASSLRQYSNQPQHF. Supplemented by reference TRBV28 and TRBJ1-5, the full variable domain reads DVKVTQSSRYLVKRTGEKVFLECVQDMDHENMFWYRQDPGLGLRLIYFSYDVKMKEKGDIPEGYSVSREKKERFSLILESASTNQTSMYLCASSLRQYSNQPQHFGDGTRLSIL.

The CDR3 is CASSVRSNTGELFF. DNA of the CDR3: TGTGCCAGCAGCGTCCGGAGCAACACCGGGGAGCTGTTTTTT. V usage is TRBV9 and J usage is TRBJ2-2; D is unresolved. Germline V gives CDR1 SGDLS, CDR2 YYNGEE. The V gene lost 2 bases and the J gene lost 2 bases, with 7 bases spanning the gap. This CDR3 is built from 14 residues.

The chain has TRBV29-1 and TRBJ2-2; 10 positions match TRBD2. The germline V gene encodes CDR1 SQVTM and CDR2 ANQGSEA. The CDR3 loop spans 13 amino acids. With V trimmed by 4 bases and J by 8 bases, 4 bases remained unmatched. The CDR3 here is CSVGSSGRGELFF. The CDR3 coding sequence is TGCAGCGTTGGCTCTAGCGGGAGAGGGGAGCTGTTTTTT.

The chain carries TRBV3-1 (or the pseudogene TRBV3-2) and TRBJ1-4, with a tentative D call TRBD1 (6 bases). Trimming shortened V by 3 bases and J by 7 bases, and 9 bases separated the two germline ends. This CDR3 is 13 amino acids long. CDR1 and CDR2 (germline): LGHDT, YNNKEL (reference sequence). In DNA form, the CDR3 reads TGTGCCAGCAGCCACAGGGGTGTTGAAAAACTGTTTTTT. Protein sequence: CASSHRGVEKLFF.